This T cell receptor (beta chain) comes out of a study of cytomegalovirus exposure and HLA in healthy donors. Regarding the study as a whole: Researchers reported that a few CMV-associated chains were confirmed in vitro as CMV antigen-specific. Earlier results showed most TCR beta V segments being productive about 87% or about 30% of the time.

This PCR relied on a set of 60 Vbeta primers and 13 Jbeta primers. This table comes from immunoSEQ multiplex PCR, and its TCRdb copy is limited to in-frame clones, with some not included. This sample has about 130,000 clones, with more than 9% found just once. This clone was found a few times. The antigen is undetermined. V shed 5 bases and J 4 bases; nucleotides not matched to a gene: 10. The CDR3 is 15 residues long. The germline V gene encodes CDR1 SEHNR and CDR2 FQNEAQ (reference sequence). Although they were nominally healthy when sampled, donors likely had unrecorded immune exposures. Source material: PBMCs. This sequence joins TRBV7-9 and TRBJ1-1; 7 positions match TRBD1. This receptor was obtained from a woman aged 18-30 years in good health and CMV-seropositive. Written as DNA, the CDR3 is TGTGCCAGCAGCAAAAAAGGGGGCGTTGGCACTGAAGCTTTCTTT. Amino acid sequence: CASSKKGGVGTEAFF.